This T cell receptor (beta chain) came from a study of T-cell reconstitution after alpha-beta-depleted transplantation in children. Looked up from germline, CDR1 is MDHEN and CDR2 is SYDVKM. Trimming took 3 bases from V and 3 from J; bases not matched to a gene: 10. The CDR3 consists of 17 residues. Preparation of the TCRbeta library used unique molecular identifiers. TCRdb passed the PCR reads through MiXCR, listing each CDR3 protein once. Among about 420,000 distinct CDR3 sequences listed, around 16% were seen once. This clonotype has only a few counts. The receptor was derived from a boy in the first two years of life who had a stem cell transplant for Wiskott-Aldrich syndrome, so the T cells may come from the graft donor. The sequences come from PBMCs, mostly from graft donor cells, collected 360 days after TCRalphabeta/CD19-depleted stem cell transplant. The chain joins TRBV28 to TRBJ2-4, with TRBD2 matching over 8 bases. CDR3 residues: CASSFSGRAGGKNIQYF. In nucleotides, the CDR3 is TGTGCCAGCAGTTTTTCCGGAAGGGCGGGAGGCAAAAACATTCAGTACTTC. The full variable domain, with the rest looked up from reference TRBV28 and TRBJ2-4, is DVKVTQSSRYLVKRTGEKVFLECVQDMDHENMFWYRQDPGLGLRLIYFSYDVKMKEKGDIPEGYSVSREKKERFSLILESASTNQTSMYLCASSFSGRAGGKNIQYFGAGTRLSVL.